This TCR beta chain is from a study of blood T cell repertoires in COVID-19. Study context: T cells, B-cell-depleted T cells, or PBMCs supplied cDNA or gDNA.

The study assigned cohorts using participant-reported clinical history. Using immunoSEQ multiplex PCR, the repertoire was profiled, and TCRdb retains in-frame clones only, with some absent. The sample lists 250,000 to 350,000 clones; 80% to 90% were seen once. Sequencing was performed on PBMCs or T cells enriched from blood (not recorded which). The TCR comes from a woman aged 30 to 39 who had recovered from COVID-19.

Here the CDR3 DNA reads TGTGCCAGCAGGAGACCGGGAAAGAACACTGAAGCTTTCTTT. This encodes CASRRPGKNTEAFF. The chain is built from TRBV2 and TRBJ1-1; no firm D call. V gave up 6 bases and J gave up 1 base, with 12 bases separating them. This CDR3 comprises 14 residues. CDR1 is SNHLY and CDR2 is FYNNEI in the germline V gene.